This T cell receptor beta chain was identified in a study of regulatory T cells in long-lasting Graves disease. Sequencing libraries for TCR beta were prepared with iRepertoire HTBI primers and Arm-PCR of CDR3 regions. TCRdb processed the multiplex PCR reads anew with MiXCR; each CDR3 protein has one entry. This sample has around 360,000 distinct CDR3 sequences, with under 20% found just once. The time point is: newly diagnosed GD, antithyroid drugs for less than 3 months. The TCR library was made from RNA that had been extracted from PBMCs in TRIzol. The germline V gene encodes CDR1 SGHVS and CDR2 FQNEAQ. There are 15 residues in the CDR3. V dropped 5 bases and J dropped 4; count of bases not matched to a gene: 6. This clonotype has a count of ten or more. The sample was also reused in another study, on T cells in Graves' hyperthyroidism and ophthalmopathy.

This TCR derives from a woman between 18 and 29 years old with Graves disease. The sequenced sample was peripheral blood mononuclear cells (PBMCs), obtained at new diagnosis, from a patient treated with antithyroid drugs. The J gene is TRBJ2-3, the V gene TRBV7-8; the match to TRBD1 covers 10 bases. CDR3 protein: CASSPSGTGADTQYF. Written as DNA, the CDR3 is TGTGCCAGCAGCCCATCCGGGACAGGGGCAGATACGCAGTATTTT.